This T cell receptor beta chain was sequenced during a study of cytomegalovirus exposure and HLA in healthy donors. Study results and limitations: Upon later analysis, HLA-associated TCR beta chains proved more clonally expanded than other, equally common chains. Most of the TCR beta V segments (in an earlier analysis) were productive either about 87% or about 30% of the time.

Primers: 60 Vbeta forward and 13 Jbeta reverse. Clones were read by immunoSEQ multiplex PCR, and TCRdb kept only the in-frame ones, dropping some. The sample has approximately 220,000 clones, about 80% seen once. Comment on this clone: Its cognate antigen is unknown.

This receptor was taken from a young man in good health and CMV-seronegative. The sequenced material came from PBMCs.

CDR3 sequence (DNA): TGTGCCAGCACTTTAGGGGTCTACGAGCAGTACTTC. It translates to CASTLGVYEQYF. The chain employs TRBV2 and TRBJ2-7; possible D gene TRBD1, 5 bases. CDR3 size: 12 residues. The V end was cut by 7 bases, the J end by 3 bases, with 10 bases between. Looked up from germline, CDR1 is SNHLY and CDR2 is FYNNEI. The full variable domain, in which reference TRBV2 and TRBJ2-7 provide the parts outside the CDR3, is EPEVTQTPSHQVTQMGQEVILRCVPISNHLYFYWYRQILGQKVEFLVSFYNNEISEKSEIFDDQFSVERPDGSNFTLKIRSTKLEDSAMYFCASTLGVYEQYFGPGTRLTVT.